Below are 11 T cell receptor beta chains sequenced from a single sample in a study of chemoradiotherapy in HPV16-positive cancers. Profiling relied on immunoSEQ multiplex PCR, and the TCRdb table lists in-frame clones only, not all of them. The table includes just under 7,000 clones, 60% to 80% detected once. This specimen was taken from a patient who underwent chemoradiotherapy. These receptors originate from a human donor with HPV-associated anogenital cancer.

V usage is TRBV5-6 and J usage is TRBJ1-2; no firm D call. The CDR3 runs 14 residues. Germline V gives CDR1 SGHDT, CDR2 YYEEEE. The V gene lost 0 bases and the J gene lost 4 bases, with 10 bases spanning the gap. The CDR3: CASSLDRASYGYTF. The CDR3 bases are TGTGCCAGCAGCTTGGACAGAGCTAGCTATGGCTACACCTTC.

The V and J genes are TRBV6-5 and TRBJ2-7; 10 positions match TRBD1. The CDR3 length is 15 residues. The germline gives CDR1 MNHEY, CDR2 SVGAGI. V shed 2 bases and J 4 bases; nucleotides not matched to a gene: 5. The CDR3 region has the DNA TGTGCCAGCAGTTACGGGACAGGGGACCTTTACGAGCAGTACTTC. It translates to CASSYGTGDLYEQYF.

The V call is TRBV6-6, the J call TRBJ1-1, with unresolved D. V was pared by 2 bases and J by 1 base, with 8 bases between. Germline-derived CDR1 and CDR2 are MNHNY and SVGAGI (reference sequence). CDR3 size: 14 residues. The CDR3 DNA sequence: TGTGCCAGCAGTTACCCCTCGGGGAACACTGAAGCTTTCTTT. As protein: CASSYPSGNTEAFF.

The table lists this clone with a few counts. V gene TRBV6-6 combines with J gene TRBJ2-7; 9 nucleotides line up with TRBD1. The V gene end was trimmed by 5 bases and the J gene end by 6 bases; junction bases not matched to a gene: 5. Germline assignment: CDR1 MNHNY and CDR2 SVGAGI (reference sequence). This CDR3 is 13 amino acids long. The CDR3 DNA sequence: TGTGCCAGCAGTGGACAGGGGCGGCCCGAGCAGTACTTC. This codes for CASSGQGRPEQYF.

The DNA for the CDR3 is TGTGCCAGCACCCAAGCAGGGGGCTACGAGCAGTACTTC. Protein: CASTQAGGYEQYF. The rearrangement uses TRBV27 and TRBJ2-5, with 7 bases that match TRBD1. With the DNA end fitting TRBJ2-7 better, the J assignment may be wrong. The CDR3 is made up of 13 amino acids. Germline CDR1 and CDR2: MNHEY and SMNVEV (reference sequence).

There are a few counts of this clone. The chain joins TRBV9 to TRBJ2-7; the D call may be TRBD1 or TRBD2 (5 bases each). CDR3 length: 14 amino acids. CDR1 and CDR2 from the germline V gene are SGDLS and YYNGEE. V gave up 4 bases and J gave up 4 bases, with 15 bases separating them. The CDR3 protein is CASSPGTSSYEQYF. CDR3 coding DNA: TGTGCCAGCAGCCCTGGGACCTCTTCATACGAGCAGTACTTC.

The chain couples TRBV2 to TRBJ1-1; D unresolved. In germline, CDR1 is SNHLY, CDR2 FYNNEI. This CDR3 contains 13 residues. The ends were cut back, 7 bases at V and 0 bases at J, with 9 bases in the middle. In DNA, the CDR3 is TGTGCCAGCAATCGGAACATGAACACTGAAGCTTTCTTT. Its translation is CASNRNMNTEAFF.

The V and J genes are TRBV28 and TRBJ1-4, with 8 bases lining up with TRBD1. The CDR3 is made up of 14 amino acids. Trimming at V came to 5 bases and at J to 8 bases, leaving 7 bases not matched to a gene. CDR1 and CDR2 (germline): MDHEN, SYDVKM. The CDR3 loop is CASSPDRADEKLFF. CDR3 DNA sequence: TGTGCCAGCAGTCCGGACAGGGCTGACGAAAAACTGTTTTTT.

The chain uses TRBV9 and TRBJ1-1; D gene uncertain. This CDR3 has 15 amino acids. The germline gives CDR1 SGDLS, CDR2 YYNGEE. Trimming pared 0 bases from V and 3 bases from J, leaving 12 bases between. CDR3 DNA: TGTGCCAGCAGCGTAGGGCGTGTCGGGGACACTGAAGCTTTCTTT. Its translation: CASSVGRVGDTEAFF.

This chain uses TRBV5-1 with TRBJ1-5; no clear D. Germline CDR1 is SGHRS and CDR2 is YFSETQ. The CDR3 covers 16 residues. V was clipped by 0 bases and J by 0 bases, with 10 bases between them. The CDR3 DNA reads as TGCGCCAGCAGCTTGGATGGCAGCTATAGCAATCAGCCCCAGCATTTT. Translating it yields CASSLDGSYSNQPQHF. The full variable domain, rest sourced from reference TRBV5-1 and TRBJ1-5, is KAGVTQTPRYLIKTRGQQVTLSCSPISGHRSVSWYQQTPGQGLQFLFEYFSETQRNKGNFPGRFSGRQFSNSRSEMNVSTLELGDSALYLCASSLDGSYSNQPQHFGDGTRLSIL.

DNA of the CDR3: TGTGCCAGCCGGGGCCTGGGAGGGGACTATGGCTACACCTTC. This encodes CASRGLGGDYGYTF. The chain joins TRBV19 to TRBJ1-2, with TRBD1 as a possible D gene (5 bases). This CDR3 contains 14 residues. Germline CDR1 and CDR2: LNHDA and SQIVND (reference sequence). V shed 9 bases and J shed 3 bases, with 17 bases lying between them.